This is a list of T cell receptor beta chains from one sample in a study of cytomegalovirus exposure and HLA in healthy donors. Sequencing used immunoSEQ multiplex PCR; TCRdb keeps in-frame clones, though not all of them. The repertoire consists of approximately 150,000 clones, with 80% occurring once and the leading ten covering over 13%. Sequencing was carried out using PBMCs. The receptors stem from a woman in her thirties or forties in good health and CMV-seronegative. Both conserved end residues are trimmed from each CDR3. Each record gives: D gene, V gene, CDR3 protein. D genes are given only for firm matches.

D: -; V: TRBV5-1; CDR3: ASSLDVGSQGGEKLF
D: -; V: TRBV7-8; CDR3: ASSLDGASGANVLT
D: TRBD2; V: TRBV5-4; CDR3: ASSTGTSGLYSYEQY
D: -; V: TRBV9; CDR3: ASAKEGYGYT
D: -; V: TRBV19; CDR3: ASSIGPRSSGGTDTQY
D: TRBD1; V: TRBV10-1; CDR3: ASSFRTGGGPGELF
D: TRBD2; V: TRBV4-1; CDR3: ASRGEGRQSPGTDTQY
D: TRBD1; V: TRBV5-8; CDR3: ASSLKFTGVANDKAF
D: -; V: TRBV28; CDR3: ASSLGLKQQY
D: TRBD1; V: TRBV6-5; CDR3: ASQVTGRTEAF
D: TRBD1; V: TRBV4-2; CDR3: ASSLRQGPATYEQY
D: TRBD2; V: TRBV4-2; CDR3: ASSQEIAGYTGELF
D: TRBD2; V: TRBV27; CDR3: ASSWGGSTDTQY